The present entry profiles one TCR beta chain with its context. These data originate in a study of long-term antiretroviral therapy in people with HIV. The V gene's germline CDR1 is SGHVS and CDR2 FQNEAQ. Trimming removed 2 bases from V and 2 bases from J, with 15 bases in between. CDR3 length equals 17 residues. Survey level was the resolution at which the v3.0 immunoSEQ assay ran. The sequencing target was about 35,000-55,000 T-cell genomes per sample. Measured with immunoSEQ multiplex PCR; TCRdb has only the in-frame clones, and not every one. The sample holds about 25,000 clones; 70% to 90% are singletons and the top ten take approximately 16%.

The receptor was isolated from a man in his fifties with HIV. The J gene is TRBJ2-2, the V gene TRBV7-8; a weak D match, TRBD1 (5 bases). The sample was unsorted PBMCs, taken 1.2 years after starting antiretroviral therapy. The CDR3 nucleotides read TGTGCCAGCAGCTTACGAGCAGGGTGGGGAAACACCGGGGAGCTGTTTTTT. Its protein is CASSLRAGWGNTGELFF.